This T cell receptor beta chain was recorded in a study of CXCR3-negative and CXCR3-positive naive CD8 T cells. The study, taken as a whole, reports: Hydrophobicity of TRB CDR3s was greater in CXCR3-positive naive cells than in CXCR3-negative naive cells.

Germline CDR1 and CDR2: DFQATT and SNEGSKA (reference sequence). This CDR3 is built from 15 residues. On this clonotype itself: The antigen remains unidentified.

Libraries were UMI-labeled 5' RACE TRB cDNA. For each CDR3 protein, TCRdb gives one entry from its re-call of the 5' RACE reads, without DNA. Its table records tens of thousands of distinct CDR3 sequences. This receptor was identified in a human donor in good health. Some clones in this sample may be carry-over from other donors' samples. The V call is TRBV20-1, the J call TRBJ2-7; there is no DNA to check the TCRdb D call of TRBD1. The material sequenced was naive CXCR3- CD8+ T cells from blood. Noted subset: CD45RO-CCR7+CD27+CD95- naive CD8+ T cells lacking CXCR3 (TNR3-). This chain's CDR3 is CSASPGTGDSYEQYF.